What follows are 8 T cell receptor beta chains derived from one specimen sequenced in a study of identical twins. TCRdb redid the calling of the 5' RACE reads with MiXCR, one entry per CDR3 protein. The table lists just over 450,000 distinct CDR3 sequences, approximately 15% of them singletons. This same sample was also taken into another study, of yellow fever vaccine responses in identical twins.

Specimen: CD4+ T cells sorted from blood. The receptors originated from a woman under 30 in good health.

This clonotype was detected only a few times. The chain couples TRBV7-9 to TRBJ1-6; 12 bases are shared with TRBD1. Germline V gives CDR1 SEHNR, CDR2 FQNEAQ (reference sequence). The CDR3 has 15 amino acids. Trimming cost V 4 bases and J 9 bases; bases outside gene matches: 4. In DNA form, the CDR3 reads TGTGCCAGCAGCTCGGGACAGGGGGCAAGTTCACCCCTCCACTTT. It translates to CASSSGQGASSPLHF. The full variable domain, in which reference TRBV7-9 and TRBJ1-6 provide the parts outside the CDR3, is DTGVSQNPRHKITKRGQNVTFRCDPISEHNRLYWYRQTLGQGPEFLTYFQNEAQLEKSRLLSDRFSAERPKGSFSTLEIQRTEQGDSAMYLCASSSGQGASSPLHFGNGTRLTVT.

The chain links TRBV6-6 to TRBJ1-2; D is possibly TRBD1 (5 bases). Germline V gene sequence: CDR1 MNHNY, CDR2 SVGAGI (reference sequence). The CDR3 totals 12 residues. Trimming took 6 bases from V and 5 from J, leaving 10 bases between them. The CDR3 protein is CASRSTDYGYTF. CDR3 coding DNA: TGTGCCAGCAGGTCGACAGATTATGGCTACACCTTC.

This clonotype was found a few times. V is TRBV7-2 and J is TRBJ1-5; D is uncertain. CDR3 size: 13 residues. Trimming cost V 1 base and J 4 bases, with 5 bases left between them. Germline CDR1 is SGHTA and CDR2 is FQGNSA. The DNA for the CDR3 is TGTGCCAGCAGCTTAGTGTTTAATCAGCCCCAGCATTTT. Its translation: CASSLVFNQPQHF.

The V gene is TRBV28, the J gene TRBJ2-2; TRBD2 might be the D (5 bases). Germline V lookup: CDR1 MDHEN, CDR2 SYDVKM. V lost 10 bases to trimming and J lost 6 bases, with 18 bases between them. There are 14 residues in the CDR3. The CDR3 region is CATLREPLAGELFF. The CDR3 nucleotides read TGTGCCACCCTGAGGGAGCCCCTCGCCGGGGAGCTGTTTTTT.

The sample holds a few counts of this clonotype. The rearrangement links TRBV20-1 to TRBJ2-1, with 11 bases lining up with TRBD2. Trimming cost V 5 bases and J 4 bases; bases outside gene matches: 1. The CDR3 is made up of 13 amino acids. Germline lookup yields CDR1 DFQATT and CDR2 SNEGSKA (reference sequence). In DNA form, the CDR3 reads TGCAGTGCTGTAGCGGGGGGGTACAATGAGCAGTTCTTC. Translating it yields CSAVAGGYNEQFF.

The chain joins TRBV6-2 or TRBV6-3 to TRBJ2-6, with D possibly matching TRBD1 (6 bases). Germline assignment: CDR1 MNHEY and CDR2 SVGEGT. The CDR3 consists of 18 residues. V lost 0 bases and J 1 base, leaving 13 bases between the germline ends. CDR3: CASSYSGADVSGANVLTF. The CDR3 region has the DNA TGTGCCAGCAGTTACTCGGGGGCTGATGTGTCTGGGGCCAACGTCCTGACTTTC.

On this clonotype itself: This may arise from a read error, as a much more abundant clone is one base away. The chain links TRBV4-3 to TRBJ2-7; D call uncertain. The DNA end is more similar to TRBJ2-1, so the J call may be wrong. In germline, CDR1 is LGHNA, CDR2 YSLEER. The CDR3 contains 13 residues. The CDR3 is CASSQDFAGEQFF. CDR3 nucleotide sequence: TGCGCCAGCAGCCAAGATTTTGCAGGCGAGCAGTTCTTC.

The sample holds a few counts of this clonotype. The chain is built from TRBV10-3 and TRBJ1-5; D gene uncertain. Germline V lookup: CDR1 ENHRY, CDR2 SYGVKD. CDR3 length: 13 residues. Trimming shortened V by 4 bases and J by 7 bases, and 11 bases separated the two germline ends. CDR3 loop: CAISGREEQPQHF. CDR3 DNA: TGTGCCATCAGTGGACGGGAAGAACAGCCCCAGCATTTT.